This is a list of T cell receptor beta chains from one sample in a study of blood T cell repertoires in COVID-19. Data came from immunoSEQ multiplex PCR; TCRdb stores just in-frame clones and leaves some out. The data contain 150,000 or so clones, about 83% of them singletons. The sample was peripheral blood. These receptors were collected from a woman aged 70-85 years with COVID-19, enrolled during active disease. Both conserved end residues are part of each CDR3. Fields, in order: V gene, J gene, clone size, CDR3 length, D gene, CDR3 DNA, CDR3 protein. The D gene is left open where the match is weak. Only some rows state a clone size, as once, few, many or a class for expanded clones.

V gene: TRBV28
J gene: TRBJ2-7
clone size: NA
CDR3 length: 16
D gene: TRBD2
CDR3 DNA: TGTGCCAGCAGAACGCCGGGGGGGGCCGACTCCTACGAGCAGTACTTC
CDR3 protein: CASRTPGGADSYEQYF

V gene: TRBV5-1
J gene: TRBJ2-1
clone size: NA
CDR3 length: 16
D gene: TRBD1
CDR3 DNA: TGCGCCAGCAGCCCGAGGGCCGGGACAGGGTCCAATGAGCAGTTCTTC
CDR3 protein: CASSPRAGTGSNEQFF

V gene: TRBV7-2
J gene: TRBJ2-2
clone size: NA
CDR3 length: 16
D gene: TRBD1
CDR3 DNA: TGTGCCAGCCGCTTTTGGGACAGGGGGTTTCTGGGGGAGCTGTTTTTT
CDR3 protein: CASRFWDRGFLGELFF

V gene: TRBV2
J gene: TRBJ2-7
clone size: NA
CDR3 length: 13
D gene: NA
CDR3 DNA: TGTGCCAGCAGGGACAGCCTGTTCTACGAGCAGTACTTC
CDR3 protein: CASRDSLFYEQYF

V gene: TRBV11-2
J gene: TRBJ1-5
clone size: NA
CDR3 length: 15
D gene: TRBD1
CDR3 DNA: TGTGCCAGCAGCTTAGGTACACAGGGGTCCGAGCCCCAGCATTTT
CDR3 protein: CASSLGTQGSEPQHF

V gene: TRBV29-1
J gene: TRBJ2-7
clone size: NA
CDR3 length: 14
D gene: NA
CDR3 DNA: TGCAGCGTTGAGAGGGGGTCAGGGTCCTACGAGCAGTACTTC
CDR3 protein: CSVERGSGSYEQYF

V gene: TRBV6-2/TRBV6-3
J gene: TRBJ2-3
clone size: NA
CDR3 length: 17
D gene: TRBD2
CDR3 DNA: TGTGCCAGCAGTTACTCGAAACTAGCGGGGGGCCGGAATACGCAGTATTTT
CDR3 protein: CASSYSKLAGGRNTQYF

V gene: TRBV18
J gene: TRBJ1-2
clone size: NA
CDR3 length: 13
D gene: TRBD1
CDR3 DNA: TGTGCCAGCTCACCGGACAGGAACTATGGCTACACCTTC
CDR3 protein: CASSPDRNYGYTF

V gene: TRBV27
J gene: TRBJ2-3
clone size: NA
CDR3 length: 14
D gene: TRBD2
CDR3 DNA: TGTGCCAGCAGCCAGACTAGCGGTACAGATACGCAGTATTTT
CDR3 protein: CASSQTSGTDTQYF

V gene: TRBV6-5
J gene: TRBJ2-7
clone size: NA
CDR3 length: 15
D gene: NA
CDR3 DNA: TGTGCCAGCAAACCGAGACAACAGGCCCGCTACGAGCAGTACTTC
CDR3 protein: CASKPRQQARYEQYF

V gene: TRBV7-8
J gene: TRBJ1-4
clone size: NA
CDR3 length: 16
D gene: TRBD1
CDR3 DNA: TGTGCCAGCAGCTTAGCCCCGGGACAGAAGAATGAAAAACTGTTTTTT
CDR3 protein: CASSLAPGQKNEKLFF

V gene: TRBV5-1
J gene: TRBJ1-4
clone size: NA
CDR3 length: 14
D gene: NA
CDR3 DNA: TGCGCCAGCAGCCCGACAGGATCCGATGAAAAACTGTTTTTT
CDR3 protein: CASSPTGSDEKLFF

V gene: TRBV28
J gene: TRBJ2-1
clone size: NA
CDR3 length: 15
D gene: NA
CDR3 DNA: TGTGCCAGCAGTTCCCGGGGATGGGCCGCCAATGAGCAGTTCTTC
CDR3 protein: CASSSRGWAANEQFF

V gene: TRBV6-1
J gene: TRBJ1-5
clone size: NA
CDR3 length: 14
D gene: NA
CDR3 DNA: TGTGCCAGCAGTGATGTTCAGGGAGGACAGCCCCAGCATTTT
CDR3 protein: CASSDVQGGQPQHF

V gene: TRBV5-1
J gene: TRBJ1-1
clone size: NA
CDR3 length: 16
D gene: NA
CDR3 DNA: TGCGCCAGCACCACGGGGATGGAGCCCCCAAGTACTGAAGCTTTCTTT
CDR3 protein: CASTTGMEPPSTEAFF

V gene: TRBV6-1
J gene: TRBJ2-7
clone size: few
CDR3 length: 15
D gene: TRBD1
CDR3 DNA: TGTGCCAGCAGAGAAGGCCCGACAGGGTACTACGAGCAGTACTTC
CDR3 protein: CASREGPTGYYEQYF

V gene: TRBV7-2
J gene: TRBJ2-5
clone size: NA
CDR3 length: 15
D gene: TRBD2
CDR3 DNA: TGTGCCAGCAGCTTAGCGCTGGGGGGGGGAGAGACCCAGTACTTC
CDR3 protein: CASSLALGGGETQYF

V gene: TRBV13
J gene: TRBJ2-7
clone size: NA
CDR3 length: 17
D gene: TRBD2
CDR3 DNA: TGTGCCAGCAGCCACACTAGCGGGGGGGCTATCCCGAACGAGCAGTACTTC
CDR3 protein: CASSHTSGGAIPNEQYF

V gene: TRBV7-8
J gene: TRBJ1-1
clone size: NA
CDR3 length: 15
D gene: TRBD1
CDR3 DNA: TGTGCCAGCAGCTTGCGGGAGGGGGCAGCCAAAGAAGCTTTCTTT
CDR3 protein: CASSLREGAAKEAFF

V gene: TRBV6-5
J gene: TRBJ1-1
clone size: NA
CDR3 length: 16
D gene: NA
CDR3 DNA: TGTGCCAGCAGTTCCACTCGCCCGGGAGGGGGGACTGAAGCTTTCTTT
CDR3 protein: CASSSTRPGGGTEAFF

V gene: TRBV6-6
J gene: TRBJ2-7
clone size: NA
CDR3 length: 15
D gene: NA
CDR3 DNA: TGTGCCAGCAGTTACGGTCCAGGTCTAAACTACGAGCAGTACTTC
CDR3 protein: CASSYGPGLNYEQYF

V gene: TRBV7-9
J gene: TRBJ2-5
clone size: NA
CDR3 length: 17
D gene: TRBD1
CDR3 DNA: TGTGCCAGCAGCATAACTCCGGGACAGGGCGGCCAAGAGACCCAGTACTTC
CDR3 protein: CASSITPGQGGQETQYF

V gene: TRBV5-4
J gene: TRBJ1-2
clone size: NA
CDR3 length: 16
D gene: TRBD1
CDR3 DNA: TGTGCCAGCAGATTTGGACAGGGGACTTCCTTCTATGGCTACACCTTC
CDR3 protein: CASRFGQGTSFYGYTF

V gene: TRBV19
J gene: TRBJ1-6
clone size: once
CDR3 length: 15
D gene: TRBD1
CDR3 DNA: TGTGCCAGTAGTACACAGGGGCTGGAAAATTCACCCCTCCACTTT
CDR3 protein: CASSTQGLENSPLHF

V gene: TRBV30
J gene: TRBJ1-3
clone size: NA
CDR3 length: 12
D gene: NA
CDR3 DNA: TGTGCCTGGGTTCCGGGAGGAAACACCATATATTTT
CDR3 protein: CAWVPGGNTIYF

V gene: TRBV2
J gene: TRBJ2-3
clone size: NA
CDR3 length: 13
D gene: TRBD1
CDR3 DNA: TGTGCCAGCAAGGGGGCGGGCACAGATACGCAGTATTTT
CDR3 protein: CASKGAGTDTQYF

V gene: TRBV28
J gene: TRBJ1-5
clone size: NA
CDR3 length: 19
D gene: TRBD1
CDR3 DNA: TGTGCCAGCAGTTTCCAGACAGGGGGCAGACAGTATAGCAATCAGCCCCAGCATTTT
CDR3 protein: CASSFQTGGRQYSNQPQHF

V gene: TRBV6-5
J gene: TRBJ2-7
clone size: NA
CDR3 length: 13
D gene: TRBD1
CDR3 DNA: TGTGCCAGCGAGTGGACAGGGATCCGCGAGCAGTACTTC
CDR3 protein: CASEWTGIREQYF

V gene: TRBV9
J gene: TRBJ1-3
clone size: few
CDR3 length: 15
D gene: NA
CDR3 DNA: TGTGCCAGCAGCGCTTACGGGGGGGCCGAAAACACCATATATTTT
CDR3 protein: CASSAYGGAENTIYF

V gene: TRBV19
J gene: TRBJ2-6
clone size: NA
CDR3 length: 15
D gene: NA
CDR3 DNA: TGTGCCAGTAGTATCGGGGAAACTGGGGCCAACGTCCTGACTTTC
CDR3 protein: CASSIGETGANVLTF

V gene: TRBV5-5
J gene: TRBJ1-2
clone size: NA
CDR3 length: 15
D gene: NA
CDR3 DNA: TGTGCCAGCAGCCCGTATACTGACAGGCCCGTGGGCTACACCTTC
CDR3 protein: CASSPYTDRPVGYTF

V gene: TRBV19
J gene: TRBJ2-3
clone size: NA
CDR3 length: 21
D gene: NA
CDR3 DNA: TGTGCCAGTAGTATAGAACCCCCCATCTCCGACAGACACCGAAGCACAGATACGCAGTATTTT
CDR3 protein: CASSIEPPISDRHRSTDTQYF

V gene: TRBV6-5
J gene: TRBJ2-2
clone size: NA
CDR3 length: 15
D gene: TRBD1
CDR3 DNA: TGTGCCAGCAGAACGGGACAGGGAAGGACCGGGGAGCTGTTTTTT
CDR3 protein: CASRTGQGRTGELFF

V gene: TRBV7-8
J gene: TRBJ2-7
clone size: NA
CDR3 length: 15
D gene: TRBD1
CDR3 DNA: TGTGCCAGCAGCCGAGCCGGGACAGGGAGTCTCGAGCAGTACTTC
CDR3 protein: CASSRAGTGSLEQYF

V gene: TRBV19
J gene: TRBJ1-2
clone size: NA
CDR3 length: 13
D gene: TRBD1
CDR3 DNA: TGTGCCAGTAGTCGCGGGACAGGGGCTGGCTACACCTTC
CDR3 protein: CASSRGTGAGYTF

V gene: TRBV5-1
J gene: TRBJ2-3
clone size: NA
CDR3 length: 15
D gene: TRBD2
CDR3 DNA: TGCGCCAGCAGTCTAGCGGGGGGGAGCACAGATACGCAGTATTTT
CDR3 protein: CASSLAGGSTDTQYF

V gene: TRBV7-3
J gene: TRBJ1-1
clone size: NA
CDR3 length: 13
D gene: NA
CDR3 DNA: TGTGCCAGCAGCCCGGGGGGCGGAACTGAAGCTTTCTTT
CDR3 protein: CASSPGGGTEAFF

V gene: TRBV5-8
J gene: TRBJ2-5
clone size: few
CDR3 length: 15
D gene: NA
CDR3 DNA: TGTGCCAGCATCCTACTTCATCGGCGGGGAGAGACCCAGTACTTC
CDR3 protein: CASILLHRRGETQYF

V gene: TRBV5-1
J gene: TRBJ2-4
clone size: NA
CDR3 length: 14
D gene: TRBD1
CDR3 DNA: TGCGCCAGCAGCGCCGGGACAGGGGTTGTTATTCAGTACTTC
CDR3 protein: CASSAGTGVVIQYF

V gene: TRBV7-9
J gene: TRBJ1-6
clone size: NA
CDR3 length: 16
D gene: TRBD1
CDR3 DNA: TGTGCCAGCAGCCCTGATACAGGGGGCGGTAATTCACCCCTCCACTTT
CDR3 protein: CASSPDTGGGNSPLHF

V gene: TRBV2
J gene: TRBJ2-2
clone size: NA
CDR3 length: 15
D gene: NA
CDR3 DNA: TGTGCCAGCAGAGTCCAGGCTCCGCACACCGGGGAGCTGTTTTTT
CDR3 protein: CASRVQAPHTGELFF